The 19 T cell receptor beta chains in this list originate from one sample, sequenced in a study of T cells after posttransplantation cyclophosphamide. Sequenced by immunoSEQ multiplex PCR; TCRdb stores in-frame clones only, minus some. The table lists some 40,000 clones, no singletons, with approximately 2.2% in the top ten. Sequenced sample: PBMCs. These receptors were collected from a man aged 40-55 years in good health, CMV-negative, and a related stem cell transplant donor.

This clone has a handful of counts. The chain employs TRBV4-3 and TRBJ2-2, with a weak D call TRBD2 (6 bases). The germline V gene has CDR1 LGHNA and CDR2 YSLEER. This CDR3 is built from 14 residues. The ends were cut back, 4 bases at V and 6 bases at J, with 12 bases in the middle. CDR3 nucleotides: TGCGCCAGCAGCCTACGACGGGAGTCCGGGGAGCTGTTTTTT. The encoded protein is CASSLRRESGELFF.

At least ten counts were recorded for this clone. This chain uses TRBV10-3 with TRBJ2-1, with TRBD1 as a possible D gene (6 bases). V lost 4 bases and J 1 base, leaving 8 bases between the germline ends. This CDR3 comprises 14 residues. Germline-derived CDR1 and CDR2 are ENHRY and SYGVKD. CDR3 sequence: CAISGQESYNEQFF. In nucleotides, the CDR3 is TGTGCCATCAGTGGACAGGAATCCTACAATGAGCAGTTCTTC.

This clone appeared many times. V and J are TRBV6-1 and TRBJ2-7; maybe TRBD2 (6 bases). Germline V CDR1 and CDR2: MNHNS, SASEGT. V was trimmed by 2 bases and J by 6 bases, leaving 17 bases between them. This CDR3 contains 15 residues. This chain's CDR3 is CASSEPGPGGFEQYF. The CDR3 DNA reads TGTGCCAGCAGTGAACCGGGCCCCGGAGGGTTCGAGCAGTACTTC.

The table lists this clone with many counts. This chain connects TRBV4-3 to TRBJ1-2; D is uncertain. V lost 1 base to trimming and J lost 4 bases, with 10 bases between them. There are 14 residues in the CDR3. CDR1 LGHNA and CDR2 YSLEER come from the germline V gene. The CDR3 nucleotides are TGCGCCAGCAGCCAAGGTTTGACACTCTATGGCTACACCTTC. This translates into CASSQGLTLYGYTF.

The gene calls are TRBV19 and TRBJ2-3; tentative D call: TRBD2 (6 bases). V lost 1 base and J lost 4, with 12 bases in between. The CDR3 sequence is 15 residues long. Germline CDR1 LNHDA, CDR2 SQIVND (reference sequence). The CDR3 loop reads CASSIATSTSDTQYF. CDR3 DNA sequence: TGTGCCAGTAGTATAGCTACTAGCACATCAGATACGCAGTATTTT.

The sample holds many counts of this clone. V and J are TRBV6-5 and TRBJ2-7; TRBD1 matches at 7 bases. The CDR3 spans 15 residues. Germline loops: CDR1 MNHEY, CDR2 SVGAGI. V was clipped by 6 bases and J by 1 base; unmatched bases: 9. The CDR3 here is CASRVGQEMSYEQYV. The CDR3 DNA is TGTGCCAGCAGAGTCGGACAGGAGATGTCCTACGAGCAGTACGTC.

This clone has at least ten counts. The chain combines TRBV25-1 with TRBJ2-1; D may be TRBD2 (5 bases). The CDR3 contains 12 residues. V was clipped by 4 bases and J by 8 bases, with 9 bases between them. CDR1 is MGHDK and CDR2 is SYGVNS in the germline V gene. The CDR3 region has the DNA TGTGCCAGCAGTGCCCGGGGTGATGAGCAGTTCTTC. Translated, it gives CASSARGDEQFF.

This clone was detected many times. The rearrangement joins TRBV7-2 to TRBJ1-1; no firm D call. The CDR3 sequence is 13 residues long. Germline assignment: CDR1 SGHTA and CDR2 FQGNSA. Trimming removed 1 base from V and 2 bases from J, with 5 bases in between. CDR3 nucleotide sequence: TGTGCCAGCAGCTTAGAATCAAACACTGAAGCTTTCTTT. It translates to CASSLESNTEAFF. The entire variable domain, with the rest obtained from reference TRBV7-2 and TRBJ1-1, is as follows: GAGVSQSPSNKVTEKGKDVELRCDPISGHTALYWYRQSLGQGLEFLIYFQGNSAPDKSGLPSDRFSAERTGGSVSTLTIQRTQQEDSAVYLCASSLESNTEAFFGQGTRLTVV.

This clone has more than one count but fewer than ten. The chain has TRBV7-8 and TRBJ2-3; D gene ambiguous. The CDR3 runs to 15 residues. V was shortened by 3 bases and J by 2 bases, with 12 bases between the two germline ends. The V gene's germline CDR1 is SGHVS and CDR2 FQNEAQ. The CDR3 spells CASSLRSFPTDTQYF. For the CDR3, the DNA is TGTGCCAGCAGCTTGCGCTCCTTTCCCACAGATACGCAGTATTTT.

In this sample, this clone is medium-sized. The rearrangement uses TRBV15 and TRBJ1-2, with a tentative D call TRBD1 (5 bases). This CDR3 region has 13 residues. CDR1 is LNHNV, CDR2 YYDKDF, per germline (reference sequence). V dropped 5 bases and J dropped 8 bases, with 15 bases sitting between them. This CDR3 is CATSSLGLRGYTF. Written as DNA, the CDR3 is TGTGCCACCAGCTCGCTGGGGCTACGAGGCTACACCTTC.

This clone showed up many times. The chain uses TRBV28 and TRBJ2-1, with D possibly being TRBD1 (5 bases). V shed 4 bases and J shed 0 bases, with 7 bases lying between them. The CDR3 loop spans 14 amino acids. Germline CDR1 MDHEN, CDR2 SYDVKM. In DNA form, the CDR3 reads TGTGCCAGCAGTTGGGGCAGCTCCTACAATGAGCAGTTCTTC. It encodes CASSWGSSYNEQFF.

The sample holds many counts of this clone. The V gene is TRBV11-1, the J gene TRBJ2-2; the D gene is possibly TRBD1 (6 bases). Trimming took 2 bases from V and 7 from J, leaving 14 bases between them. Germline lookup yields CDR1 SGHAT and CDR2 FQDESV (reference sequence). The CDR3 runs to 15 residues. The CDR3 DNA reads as TGTGCCAGCAGCTTACTCGCAGGGGTGAACGGGGAGCTGTTTTTT. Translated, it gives CASSLLAGVNGELFF.

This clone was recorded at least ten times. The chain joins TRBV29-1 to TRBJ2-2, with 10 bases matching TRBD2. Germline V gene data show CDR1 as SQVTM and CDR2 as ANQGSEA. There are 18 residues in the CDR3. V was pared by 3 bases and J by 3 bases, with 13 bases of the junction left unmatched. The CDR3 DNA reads TGCAGCGTTGACCTAGGTTTTAGCGGGGGGCTAGACACCGGGGAGCTGTTTTTT. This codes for CSVDLGFSGGLDTGELFF.

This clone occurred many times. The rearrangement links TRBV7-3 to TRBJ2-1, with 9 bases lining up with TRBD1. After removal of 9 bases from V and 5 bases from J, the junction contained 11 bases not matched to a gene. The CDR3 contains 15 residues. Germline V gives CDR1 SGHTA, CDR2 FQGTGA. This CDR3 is CASSSGQGGDNEQFF. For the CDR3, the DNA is TGTGCCAGTTCCTCGGGACAGGGTGGGGACAATGAGCAGTTCTTC.

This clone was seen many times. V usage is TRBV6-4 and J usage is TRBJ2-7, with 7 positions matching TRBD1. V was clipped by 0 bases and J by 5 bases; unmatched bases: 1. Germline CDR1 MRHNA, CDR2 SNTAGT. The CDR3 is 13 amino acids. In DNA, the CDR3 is TGTGCCAGCAGTGACTCAGGGGGCAACGAGCAGTACTTC. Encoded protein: CASSDSGGNEQYF.

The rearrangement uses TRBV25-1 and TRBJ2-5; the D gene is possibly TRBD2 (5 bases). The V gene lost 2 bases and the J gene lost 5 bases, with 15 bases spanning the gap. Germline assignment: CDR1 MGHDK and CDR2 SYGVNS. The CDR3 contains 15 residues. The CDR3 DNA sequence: TGTGCCAGCAGTGAAGCTAGCTTAGGTGGGGAGACCCAGTACTTC. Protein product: CASSEASLGGETQYF.

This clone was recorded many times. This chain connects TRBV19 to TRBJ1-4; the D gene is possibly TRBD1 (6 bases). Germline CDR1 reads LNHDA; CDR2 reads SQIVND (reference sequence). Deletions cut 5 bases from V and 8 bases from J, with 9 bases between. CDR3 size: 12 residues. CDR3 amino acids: CASSLTGEKLFF. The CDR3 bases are TGTGCCAGTAGTTTGACAGGAGAAAAACTGTTTTTT.

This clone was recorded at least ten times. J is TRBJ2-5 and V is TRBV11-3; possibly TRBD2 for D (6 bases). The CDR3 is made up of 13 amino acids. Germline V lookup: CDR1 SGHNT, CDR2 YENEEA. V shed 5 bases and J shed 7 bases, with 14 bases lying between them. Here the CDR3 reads CASSEKRVTTQYF. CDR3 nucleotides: TGTGCCAGCAGCGAGAAGCGGGTTACGACCCAGTACTTC.

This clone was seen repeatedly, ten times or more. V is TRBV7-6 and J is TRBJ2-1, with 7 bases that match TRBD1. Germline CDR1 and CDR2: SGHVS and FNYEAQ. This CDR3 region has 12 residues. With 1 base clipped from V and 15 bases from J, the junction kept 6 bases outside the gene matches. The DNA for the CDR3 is TGTGCCAGCAGCTTAGTTCGGGACAGCTTGTTCTTC. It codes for CASSLVRDSLFF.